The entry below gives a single T cell receptor (beta chain) sequence along with its context. The entry originates in a study of cytomegalovirus exposure and HLA in healthy donors. The CDR3 has 13 residues. Looked up from germline, CDR1 is SGHTS and CDR2 is YDEGEE. The V gene lost 0 bases and the J gene lost 4 bases, with 7 bases spanning the gap. It was with 60 Vbeta and 13 Jbeta primers that the PCR ran. This table comes from immunoSEQ multiplex PCR, and its TCRdb copy is limited to in-frame clones, with some not included. The table shows around 280,000 clones, with approximately 90% occurring only once.

The receptor comes from a woman aged 18 to 35 in good health and CMV-seronegative. The gene calls are TRBV5-8 and TRBJ1-2; D might be TRBD1 (5 bases). Specimen: PBMCs. CDR3 protein: CASSLGGGYGYTF. The CDR3, as DNA: TGTGCCAGCAGCTTGGGCGGGGGCTATGGCTACACCTTC.